This TCR beta chain comes out of a study of cytomegalovirus exposure and HLA in healthy donors. Study-wide results and caveats: Across HLA loci, a later analysis found differing TCR association rates, with DRB1 most and HLA-C fewest.

In regard to this clone: Its antigen is unidentified.

Vbeta (60) and Jbeta (13) primers were used in the PCR. The method was immunoSEQ multiplex PCR; TCRdb's version includes in-frame clones alone and lacks a portion of them. Counted here are about 200,000 clones, roughly 79% occurring once; the ten biggest clones make up around 1.9%. This TCR was sampled from a male donor in good health and CMV-seronegative. Sequenced: PBMCs.

The CDR3 spells CASTPGGQGNNEKLFF. The CDR3 DNA follows: TGTGCCAGCACCCCTGGGGGACAGGGTAATAATGAAAAACTGTTTTTT. This chain uses TRBV5-6 with TRBJ1-4; 9 bases agree with TRBD1. Germline CDR1 is SGHDT and CDR2 is YYEEEE. V was pared by 6 bases and J by 4 bases, with 10 bases of the junction left unmatched. The CDR3 loop spans 16 amino acids.